The 14 T cell receptor beta chains below come from one sample, sequenced in a study of vaccination and CD4 T cells after COVID-19. Cultured CD4+ T-cell DNA underwent Oncomine TCR Beta short-read sequencing. TCRdb re-called the PCR reads with MiXCR, one entry per CDR3 protein. Counted here are fewer than 8,000 distinct CDR3 sequences, 25% to 30% occurring once; the ten biggest clones make up 31%. Their cognate antigens are unknown. Treatment reported: roughly 10-day PBMC culture with coronavirus spike peptide pools or control peptides (ViraFEST assay). The unexposed donor's CD4+ T cells were collected before the COVID-19 pandemic (2011-2018). Sequencing used CD4+ T cells from blood, cultured in vitro. The receptors here all came from a human donor in good health.

This chain joins TRBV29-1 and TRBJ1-1, with a possible D match to TRBD1 (5 bases). Germline V lookup: CDR1 SQVTM, CDR2 ANQGSEA. The CDR3 has 14 amino acids. V lost 3 bases to trimming and J lost 4 bases, with 15 bases between them. The CDR3 DNA reads TGCAGCGTTGAGGGTGCAGGGACCCTCACTGAAGCTTTCTTT. It codes for CSVEGAGTLTEAFF.

This clonotype has a handful of counts. The rearrangement uses TRBV20-1 and TRBJ2-1; 10 bases agree with TRBD2. CDR1 is DFQATT and CDR2 is SNEGSKA in the germline V gene (reference sequence). Trimming removed 3 bases from V and 6 bases from J; junction bases left unmatched: 11. The CDR3 covers 16 residues. CDR3 sequence: CSASGLAGVPLNEQFF. The CDR3 coding sequence is TGCAGTGCTAGTGGGCTAGCGGGGGTCCCGCTCAATGAGCAGTTCTTC.

This clonotype is judged medium-sized (0.01 to 0.1%). The V call is TRBV20-1, the J call TRBJ2-5, with 7 bases aligning to TRBD1. V was pared by 3 bases and J by 5 bases, with 6 bases of the junction left unmatched. The CDR3 is 13 amino acids. Germline V lookup: CDR1 DFQATT, CDR2 SNEGSKA (reference sequence). CDR3 nucleotide sequence: TGCAGTGCTAGGAAAGGGGGCGCCGAGACCCAGTACTTC. Translated, it gives CSARKGGAETQYF.

The rearrangement joins TRBV27 to TRBJ1-2, with D tentatively TRBD1 (5 bases). The germline gives CDR1 MNHEY, CDR2 SMNVEV (reference sequence). Trimming pared 5 bases from V and 4 bases from J, leaving 14 bases between. CDR3 length: 14 residues. Written as DNA, the CDR3 is TGTGCCAGCAGTCCCCCTGGCAGGGCCTATGGCTACACCTTC. As protein: CASSPPGRAYGYTF.

This chain uses TRBV20-1 with TRBJ1-5; 8 bases are a match to TRBD1. Germline V CDR1 and CDR2: DFQATT, SNEGSKA (reference sequence). CDR3 length: 14 residues. Trimming at V came to 1 base and at J to 4 bases, leaving 3 bases not matched to a gene. For the CDR3, the DNA is TGCAGTGCTAGAGGGGACAGGTTGAATCAGCCCCAGCATTTT. Protein product: CSARGDRLNQPQHF.

The V call is TRBV30, the J call TRBJ1-2, with 7 bases that match TRBD1. CDR3 length equals 12 residues. Germline V CDR1 and CDR2: GTSNPN, SVGIG (reference sequence). Unmatched junction bases numbered 1, after V lost 2 bases and J lost 4 bases. CDR3 sequence (DNA): TGTGCCTGGAGTAGGACAGGCTATGGCTACACCTTC. Translating gives CAWSRTGYGYTF.

In this sample, this clonotype turned up a few times. The V gene is TRBV20-1, the J gene TRBJ1-2; D possibly corresponds to TRBD1 (5 bases). Trimming took off 4 bases at V and 3 bases at J, with 9 bases between the two ends. CDR3 length equals 12 residues. Germline CDR1 DFQATT, CDR2 SNEGSKA (reference sequence). The CDR3, as DNA: TGCAGTGCTACAGGGTATTACTATGGCTACACCTTC. It translates to CSATGYYYGYTF.

V gene TRBV7-6 combines with J gene TRBJ1-5; no clear D gene. The germline V gene encodes CDR1 SGHVS and CDR2 FNYEAQ. This CDR3 has 15 amino acids. Trimming took 3 bases from V and 0 from J, leaving 9 bases between them. The CDR3 DNA reads as TGTGCCAGCAGCTTGTACGCCAATAGCAATCAGCCCCAGCATTTT. Its protein is CASSLYANSNQPQHF.

This clonotype was observed a few times. V usage is TRBV15 and J usage is TRBJ1-5; TRBD1 agrees at 7 bases. Germline trimming cut 6 bases from V and 3 bases from J; bases unmatched to any gene: 11. This CDR3 spans 16 amino acids. Germline-derived CDR1 and CDR2 are LNHNV and YYDKDF (reference sequence). The DNA for the CDR3 is TGTGCCACCAGTCCCCCCGGGACAGCTTACAATCAGCCCCAGCATTTT. It encodes CATSPPGTAYNQPQHF.

The chain joins TRBV27 to TRBJ2-7; 7 bases are shared with TRBD1. After removal of 7 bases from V and 2 bases from J, the junction contained 17 bases not matched to a gene. Germline V gives CDR1 MNHEY, CDR2 SMNVEV (reference sequence). The CDR3 extends over 17 amino acids. The CDR3 DNA follows: TGTGCCAGCACCCGATCTAGAAGACAGGGAGAAACCTACGAGCAGTACTTC. It specifies CASTRSRRQGETYEQYF.

This clonotype came up a few times. V is TRBV6-5 and J is TRBJ2-5; D ambiguous. In germline, CDR1 is MNHEY, CDR2 SVGAGI. Trimming stripped 0 bases from V and 9 bases from J, with 8 bases between. This CDR3 comprises 12 residues. This chain's CDR3 is CASSYSSGAQYF. DNA of the CDR3: TGTGCCAGCAGTTACTCTTCTGGGGCCCAGTACTTC.

This clonotype was observed a handful of times. Its ends do not fully match the called genes, so a read error is possible. The chain couples TRBV20-1 to TRBJ2-4; 7 nucleotides align to TRBD1. Germline V CDR1 and CDR2: DFQATT, SNEGSKA (reference sequence). The CDR3 totals 14 residues. CDR3 in DNA: TGCAGTGCCAGAGTACAGGGGGCCAAAAACATTCAGTACTTC. This translates into CSARVQGAKNIQYF.

This rearrangement joins TRBV19 to TRBJ2-5; the match to TRBD1 covers 7 bases. Per germline, CDR1 LNHDA and CDR2 SQIVND (reference sequence). V gave up 5 bases and J gave up 5 bases; unmatched junction bases: 8. The CDR3 covers 14 residues. Here the CDR3 reads CASSDSGGVETQYF. The CDR3 DNA reads as TGTGCCAGTAGTGACTCAGGGGGAGTGGAGACCCAGTACTTC.

In this sample, this clonotype turned up once. This chain joins TRBV12-3 or TRBV12-4 and TRBJ2-1; no clear D gene. There are 15 residues in the CDR3. V lost 3 bases, J lost 0 bases, and 9 bases lay in between. The CDR3 nucleotides are TGTGCCAGCAGTTTTATTGGGGACTCCTACAATGAGCAGTTCTTC. Translated, it gives CASSFIGDSYNEQFF.